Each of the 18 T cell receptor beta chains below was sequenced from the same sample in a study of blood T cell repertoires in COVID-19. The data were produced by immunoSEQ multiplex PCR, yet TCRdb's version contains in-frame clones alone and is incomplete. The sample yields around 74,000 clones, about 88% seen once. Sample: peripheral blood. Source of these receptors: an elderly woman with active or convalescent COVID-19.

The CDR3 bases are TGTGCCAGCACCACCCTGGGGGCCGGTAAAAAACTGTTTTTT. Translating it yields CASTTLGAGKKLFF. This chain connects TRBV6-5 to TRBJ1-4, with D possibly TRBD1 on 6 matching bases. Germline loops: CDR1 MNHEY, CDR2 SVGAGI. This CDR3 region has 14 residues. Trimming took off 7 bases at V and 9 bases at J, with 18 bases between the two ends.

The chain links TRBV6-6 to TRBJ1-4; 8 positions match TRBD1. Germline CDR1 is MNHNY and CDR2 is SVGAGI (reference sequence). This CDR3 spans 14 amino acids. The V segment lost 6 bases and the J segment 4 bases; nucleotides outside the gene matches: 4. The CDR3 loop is CASRPGGNNEKLFF. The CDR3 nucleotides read TGTGCCAGCAGGCCAGGGGGCAATAATGAAAAACTGTTTTTT.

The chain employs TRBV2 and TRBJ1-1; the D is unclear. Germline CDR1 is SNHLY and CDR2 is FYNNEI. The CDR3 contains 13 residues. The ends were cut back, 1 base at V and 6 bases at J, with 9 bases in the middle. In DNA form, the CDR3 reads TGTGCCAGCAGTGAAGGGGTCGGGTCTGAAGCTTTCTTT. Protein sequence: CASSEGVGSEAFF.

The CDR3 region has the DNA TGTGCCATAACTCAGGGGGCCCAAGAGACCCAGTACTTC. It encodes CAITQGAQETQYF. This chain uses TRBV6-5 with TRBJ2-5, with 8 bases lining up with TRBD1. The germline V gene encodes CDR1 MNHEY and CDR2 SVGAGI. The V gene end was trimmed by 10 bases and the J gene end by 1 base; junction bases not matched to a gene: 5. This CDR3 has 13 amino acids.

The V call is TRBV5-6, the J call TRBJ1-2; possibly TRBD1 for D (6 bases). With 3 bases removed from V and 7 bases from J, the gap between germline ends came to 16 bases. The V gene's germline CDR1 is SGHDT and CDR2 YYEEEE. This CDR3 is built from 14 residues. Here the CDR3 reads CASSSTGSLRGYTF. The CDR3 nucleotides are TGTGCCAGCAGCTCCACAGGGAGTCTTCGTGGCTACACCTTC. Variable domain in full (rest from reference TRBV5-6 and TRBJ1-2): DAGVTQSPTHLIKTRGQQVTLRCSPKSGHDTVSWYQQALGQGPQFIFQYYEEEERQRGNFPDRFSGHQFPNYSSELNVNALLLGDSALYLCASSSTGSLRGYTFGSGTRLTVV.

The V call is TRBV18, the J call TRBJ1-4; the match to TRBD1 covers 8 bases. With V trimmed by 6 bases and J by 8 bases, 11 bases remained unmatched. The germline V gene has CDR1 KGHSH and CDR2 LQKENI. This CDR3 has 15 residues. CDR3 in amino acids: CASSPLDRDDEKLFF. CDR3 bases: TGTGCCAGCTCTCCGCTGGACAGGGATGACGAAAAACTGTTTTTT. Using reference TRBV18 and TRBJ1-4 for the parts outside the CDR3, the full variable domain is NAGVMQNPRHLVRRRGQEARLRCSPMKGHSHVYWYRQLPEEGLKFMVYLQKENIIDESGMPKERFSAEFPKEGPSILRIQQVVRGDSAAYFCASSPLDRDDEKLFFGSGTQLSVL.

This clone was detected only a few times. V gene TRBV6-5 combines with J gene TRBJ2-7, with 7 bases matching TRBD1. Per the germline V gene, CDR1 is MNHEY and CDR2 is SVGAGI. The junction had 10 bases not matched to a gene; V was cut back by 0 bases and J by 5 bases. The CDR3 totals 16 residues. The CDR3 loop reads CASSYSGQPPSHEQYF. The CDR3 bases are TGTGCCAGCAGTTACTCGGGACAGCCTCCCTCGCACGAGCAGTACTTC.

CDR3 bases: TGTGCCAGCAGCGTAAACGGCAATGAGCAGTTCTTC. It yields the protein CASSVNGNEQFF. V usage is TRBV9 and J usage is TRBJ2-1; D not resolved. Trimming cost V 1 base and J 6 bases, with 5 bases left between them. Germline values: CDR1 SGDLS, CDR2 YYNGEE. The CDR3 consists of 12 residues. The variable domain in full, with the rest retrieved from reference TRBV9 and TRBJ2-1, is DSGVTQTPKHLITATGQRVTLRCSPRSGDLSVYWYQQSLDQGLQFLIQYYNGEERAKGNILERFSAQQFPDLHSELNLSSLELGDSALYFCASSVNGNEQFFGPGTRLTVL.

As DNA, the CDR3 is TGTGCCACCAGTGACCAGGACAGGGGAGTCAATCAGCCCCAGCATTTT. It encodes CATSDQDRGVNQPQHF. The chain uses TRBV24-1 and TRBJ1-5; 9 bases are shared with TRBD1. This CDR3 spans 16 amino acids. The germline V gene encodes CDR1 KGHDR and CDR2 SFDVKD. After removal of 4 bases from V and 3 bases from J, the junction contained 6 bases not matched to a gene.

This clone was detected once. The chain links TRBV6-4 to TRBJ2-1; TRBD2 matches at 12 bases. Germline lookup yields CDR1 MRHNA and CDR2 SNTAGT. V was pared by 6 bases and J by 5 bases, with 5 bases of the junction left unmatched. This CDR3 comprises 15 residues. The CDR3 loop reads CASRPSGGAHNEQFF. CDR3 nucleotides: TGTGCCAGCAGACCTAGCGGGGGGGCCCACAATGAGCAGTTCTTC.

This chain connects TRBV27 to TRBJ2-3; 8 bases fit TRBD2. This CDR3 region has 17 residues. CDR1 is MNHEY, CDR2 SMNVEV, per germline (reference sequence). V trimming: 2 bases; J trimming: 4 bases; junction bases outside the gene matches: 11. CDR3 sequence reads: CASSLRNRGTSADTQYF. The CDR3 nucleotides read TGTGCCAGCAGTTTAAGGAATAGGGGGACTAGTGCAGATACGCAGTATTTT.

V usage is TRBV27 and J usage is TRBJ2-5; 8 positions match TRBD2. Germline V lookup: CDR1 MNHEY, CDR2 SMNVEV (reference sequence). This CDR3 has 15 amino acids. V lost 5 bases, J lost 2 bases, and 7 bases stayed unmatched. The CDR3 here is CASSPQLAEQETQYF. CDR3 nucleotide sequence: TGTGCCAGCAGTCCACAACTAGCGGAACAAGAGACCCAGTACTTC.

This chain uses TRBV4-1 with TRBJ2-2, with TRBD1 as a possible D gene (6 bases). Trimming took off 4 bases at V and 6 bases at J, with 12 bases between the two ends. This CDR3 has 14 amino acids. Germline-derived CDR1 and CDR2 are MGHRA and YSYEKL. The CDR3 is CASSRDNRAGELFF. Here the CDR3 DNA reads TGCGCCAGCAGCCGAGATAACAGGGCCGGGGAGCTGTTTTTT.

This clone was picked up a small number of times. CDR3 loop: CASSPGTGGYTF. CDR3 in DNA: TGTGCCAGCAGTCCCGGGACAGGGGGCTACACCTTC. The chain is built from TRBV12-3 or TRBV12-4 and TRBJ1-2; 9 nucleotides match TRBD1. This CDR3 is 12 amino acids long. V gave up 5 bases and J gave up 8 bases; unmatched junction bases: 3.

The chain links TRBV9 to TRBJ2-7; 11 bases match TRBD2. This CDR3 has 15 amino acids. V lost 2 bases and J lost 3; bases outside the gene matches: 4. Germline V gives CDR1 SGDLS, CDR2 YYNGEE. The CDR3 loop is CASSVSTSGIYEQYF. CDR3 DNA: TGTGCCAGCAGCGTCTCGACTAGCGGGATCTACGAGCAGTACTTC.

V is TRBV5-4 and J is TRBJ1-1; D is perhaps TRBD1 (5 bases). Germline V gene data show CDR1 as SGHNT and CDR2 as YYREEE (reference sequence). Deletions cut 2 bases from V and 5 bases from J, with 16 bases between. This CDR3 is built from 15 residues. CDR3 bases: TGTGCCAGCAGCTTTGGGAGGGACGGGGGGACTGAAGCTTTCTTT. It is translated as CASSFGRDGGTEAFF.

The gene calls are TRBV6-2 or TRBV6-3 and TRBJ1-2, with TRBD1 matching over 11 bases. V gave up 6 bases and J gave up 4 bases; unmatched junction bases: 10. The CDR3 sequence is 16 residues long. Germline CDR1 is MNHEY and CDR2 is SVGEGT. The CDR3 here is CASSGQGARFVYGYTF. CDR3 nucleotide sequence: TGTGCCAGCAGCGGACAGGGGGCGCGTTTTGTCTATGGCTACACCTTC.

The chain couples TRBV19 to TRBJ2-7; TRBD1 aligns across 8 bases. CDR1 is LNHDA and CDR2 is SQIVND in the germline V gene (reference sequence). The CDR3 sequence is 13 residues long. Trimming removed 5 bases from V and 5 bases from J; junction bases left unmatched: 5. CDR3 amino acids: CASSPDRDHEQYF. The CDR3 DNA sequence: TGTGCCAGTAGTCCGGACAGGGACCACGAGCAGTACTTC.